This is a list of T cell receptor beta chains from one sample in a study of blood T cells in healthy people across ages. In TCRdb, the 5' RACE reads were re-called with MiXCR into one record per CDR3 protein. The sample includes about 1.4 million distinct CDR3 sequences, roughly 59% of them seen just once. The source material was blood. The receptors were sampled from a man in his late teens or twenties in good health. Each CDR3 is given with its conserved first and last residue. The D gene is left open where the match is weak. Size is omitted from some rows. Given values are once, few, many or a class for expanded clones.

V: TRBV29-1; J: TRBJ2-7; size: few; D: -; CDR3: CSVVAASSYEQYF; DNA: TGCAGCGTTGTTGCCGCTAGCTCCTACGAGCAGTACTTC
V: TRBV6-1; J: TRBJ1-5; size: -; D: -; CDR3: CASSEGERSYSNQPQHF; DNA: TGTGCCAGCAGTGAAGGGGAAAGGAGTTATAGCAATCAGCCCCAGCATTTT
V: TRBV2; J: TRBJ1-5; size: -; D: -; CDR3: CASSEGVPSNQPQHF; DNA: TGTGCCAGCAGTGAAGGGGTTCCTAGCAATCAGCCCCAGCATTTT
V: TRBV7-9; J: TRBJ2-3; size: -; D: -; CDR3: CASSSQGPDTQYF; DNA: TGTGCCAGCAGCTCCCAGGGACCAGATACGCAGTATTTT
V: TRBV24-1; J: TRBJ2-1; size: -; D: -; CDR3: CATRDSGSLYNEQFF; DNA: TGTGCCACCAGGGACAGCGGGTCTCTTTACAATGAGCAGTTCTTC
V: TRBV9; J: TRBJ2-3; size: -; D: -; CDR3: CASSVDSLTVGTDTQYF; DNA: TGTGCCAGCAGCGTAGACTCCCTGACAGTTGGCACAGATACGCAGTATTTT
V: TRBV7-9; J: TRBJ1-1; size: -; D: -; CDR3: CVSSLQGRTEAFF; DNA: TGTGTCAGCAGCCTACAAGGTCGGACTGAAGCTTTCTTT
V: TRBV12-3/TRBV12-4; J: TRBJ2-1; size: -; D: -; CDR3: CASSISPRVNEQFF; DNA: TGTGCCAGCAGTATTAGCCCCAGGGTGAATGAGCAGTTCTTC
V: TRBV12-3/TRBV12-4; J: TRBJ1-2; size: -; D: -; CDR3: CASTKGRGDFNYGYTF; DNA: TGTGCCAGCACCAAGGGAAGGGGCGACTTTAACTATGGCTACACCTTC
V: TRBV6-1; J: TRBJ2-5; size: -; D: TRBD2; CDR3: CASRTSGARVETQYF; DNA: TGTGCCAGCAGGACCAGCGGGGCGCGAGTAGAGACCCAGTACTTC
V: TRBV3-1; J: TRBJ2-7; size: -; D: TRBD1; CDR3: CASSTGQGSLEQYF; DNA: TGTGCCAGCAGCACGGGACAGGGGTCCCTCGAGCAGTACTTC
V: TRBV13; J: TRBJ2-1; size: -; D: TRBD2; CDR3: CASSSIGLAGAQQFF; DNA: TGTGCCAGCAGCAGTATCGGACTAGCGGGAGCTCAGCAGTTCTTC
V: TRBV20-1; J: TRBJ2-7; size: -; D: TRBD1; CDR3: CSAGDRDSFYEQYF; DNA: TGCAGTGCTGGAGATCGGGACAGCTTCTACGAGCAGTACTTC
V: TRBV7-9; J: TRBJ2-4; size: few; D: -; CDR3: CASSLEEDFENIQYF; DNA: TGTGCCAGCAGCTTAGAGGAGGACTTCGAAAACATTCAGTACTTC
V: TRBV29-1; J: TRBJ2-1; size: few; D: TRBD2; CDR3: CSARPGLVDNEQFF; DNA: TGCAGCGCGAGGCCGGGACTAGTCGACAATGAGCAGTTCTTC
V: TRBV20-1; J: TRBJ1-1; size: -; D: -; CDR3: CSARWSGLAEAFF; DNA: TGCAGTGCGAGATGGTCCGGGTTGGCTGAAGCTTTCTTT
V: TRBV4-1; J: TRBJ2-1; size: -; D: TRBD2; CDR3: CASSQVPSQLAGTPLEQFF; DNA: TGCGCCAGCAGCCAAGTCCCGTCGCAACTAGCGGGAACTCCTTTGGAGCAGTTCTTC
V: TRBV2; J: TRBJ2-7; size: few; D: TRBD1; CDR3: CASSAPKDRVSYEQYF; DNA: TGTGCCAGCAGCGCTCCGAAGGACAGGGTCTCCTACGAGCAGTACTTC
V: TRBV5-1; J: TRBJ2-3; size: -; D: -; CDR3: CASSLSEAGLFTDTQYF; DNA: TGCGCCAGCAGCCTATCCGAGGCAGGGTTGTTCACAGATACGCAGTATTTT
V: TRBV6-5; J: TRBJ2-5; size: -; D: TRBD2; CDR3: CASSSFTAGVQTQYF; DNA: TGTGCCAGCAGTTCCTTTACAGCGGGAGTTCAGACCCAGTACTTC
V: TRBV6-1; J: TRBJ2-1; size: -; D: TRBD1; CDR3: CASVDNPGGEQFF; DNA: TGTGCCAGCGTGGACAACCCAGGGGGTGAGCAGTTCTTC
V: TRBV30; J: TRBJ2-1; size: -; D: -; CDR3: CAWRNNEQFF; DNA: TGTGCCTGGAGGAACAATGAGCAGTTCTTC
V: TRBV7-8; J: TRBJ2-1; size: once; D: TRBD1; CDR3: CASSLAGDRGDNEQFF; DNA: TGTGCCAGCAGCTTAGCGGGGGACAGGGGGGACAATGAGCAGTTCTTC
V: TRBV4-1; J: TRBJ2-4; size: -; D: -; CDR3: CASSPVTDGEIQYF; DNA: TGCGCCAGCAGCCCGGTAACGGACGGAGAAATTCAGTACTTC
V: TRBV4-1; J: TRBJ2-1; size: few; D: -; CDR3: CASSQTPRGNEQFF; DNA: TGCGCCAGCAGCCAGACCCCTAGGGGGAATGAGCAGTTCTTC
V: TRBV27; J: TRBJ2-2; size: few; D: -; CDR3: CASSAGLTGELFF; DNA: TGTGCCAGCAGTGCAGGCCTCACCGGGGAGCTGTTTTTT
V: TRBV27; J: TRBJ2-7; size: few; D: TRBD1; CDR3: CASSSTGLGNEQYF; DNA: TGTGCCAGCAGTTCGACAGGGCTCGGCAACGAGCAGTACTTC
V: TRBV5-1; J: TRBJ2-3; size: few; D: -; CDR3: CASSFGGRSTQYF; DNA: TGCGCCAGCAGCTTCGGTGGGAGGAGTACGCAGTATTTT
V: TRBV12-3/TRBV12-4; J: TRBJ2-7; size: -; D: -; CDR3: CASSLMVASDSGFYEQYF; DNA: TGTGCCAGCAGTTTGATGGTAGCGTCGGACTCGGGTTTCTACGAGCAGTACTTC
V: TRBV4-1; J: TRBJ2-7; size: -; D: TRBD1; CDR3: CASSHVQGNEQYF; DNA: TGCGCCAGCAGCCATGTACAGGGGAACGAGCAGTACTTC
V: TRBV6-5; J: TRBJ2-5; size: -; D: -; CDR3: CASSYGREGTQYF; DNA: TGTGCCAGCAGTTATGGCAGAGAAGGGACCCAGTACTTC
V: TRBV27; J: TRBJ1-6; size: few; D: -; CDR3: CASSSTGSSYNSPLHF; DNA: TGTGCCAGCAGTTCCACAGGAAGCTCCTATAATTCACCCCTCCACTTT
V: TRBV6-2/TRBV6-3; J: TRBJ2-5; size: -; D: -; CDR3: CASSYFGQRETQYF; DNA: TGTGCCAGCAGTTACTTCGGACAACGGGAGACCCAGTACTTC
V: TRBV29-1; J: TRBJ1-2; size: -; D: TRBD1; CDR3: CSVATGGIYGYTF; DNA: TGCAGCGTAGCGACAGGGGGTATCTATGGCTACACCTTC